This T cell receptor beta chain was captured by sequencing in a study of T cell changes during pregnancy in multiple sclerosis. Germline V gene lookup returns CDR1 SGHRS and CDR2 YFSETQ. This CDR3 spans 15 amino acids. Trimming removed 3 bases from V and 5 bases from J, with 17 bases in between. Sequenced by immunoSEQ multiplex PCR; TCRdb stores in-frame clones only, minus some. Among around 25,000 clones listed, roughly 90% were seen once. The sample was CD8+ T cells from peripheral blood mononuclear cells, taken in the second trimester of pregnancy. The gene calls are TRBV5-1 and TRBJ2-5; D may be TRBD2 (6 bases). The sequence was obtained from a female donor with multiple sclerosis, enrolled in a pregnancy study. The CDR3 DNA reads TGCGCCAGCAGCTCACAGACTCCCGGAGGGGAGACCCAGTACTTC. Residues: CASSSQTPGGETQYF.